This T cell receptor (beta chain) originates from a study of vaccination and CD4 T cells after COVID-19. The overall study: The post-COVID sampling time was a median about 98 days after diagnosis, ranging from 35 to 161. General study points: Although the median of SARS-CoV-2-reactive clonotypes rose from about 22 to 38, the change was not significant. Detection of a median roughly 83% of reactive clones in convalescent patients was confined to the period after vaccination.

This clonotype has just a few counts. The antigen remains unidentified. Cultured CD4+ T-cell DNA underwent Oncomine TCR Beta short-read sequencing. Once CD4+ T cells had been cultured, genomic DNA was extracted from them. TCRdb independently ran MiXCR on the PCR reads; one entry per CDR3 protein. The data hold under 5,500 distinct CDR3 sequences, with roughly 77% observed a single time. CDR1 LNHNV and CDR2 YYDKDF come from the germline V gene (reference sequence). V shed 2 bases and J shed 8 bases, with 15 bases lying between them. There are 14 residues in the CDR3. Treatment in this sample: roughly ten-day PBMC culture with coronavirus spike peptide pools or control peptides (ViraFEST assay).

The chain joins TRBV15 to TRBJ1-2; D is possibly TRBD1 (5 bases). Sequenced material: CD4+ T cells from blood, cultured in vitro. This TCR derives from a human donor who had recovered from COVID-19. The CDR3 DNA sequence: TGTGCCACCAGCAGACCCCAGGGCCCTGGCGGCTACACCTTC. It encodes CATSRPQGPGGYTF.